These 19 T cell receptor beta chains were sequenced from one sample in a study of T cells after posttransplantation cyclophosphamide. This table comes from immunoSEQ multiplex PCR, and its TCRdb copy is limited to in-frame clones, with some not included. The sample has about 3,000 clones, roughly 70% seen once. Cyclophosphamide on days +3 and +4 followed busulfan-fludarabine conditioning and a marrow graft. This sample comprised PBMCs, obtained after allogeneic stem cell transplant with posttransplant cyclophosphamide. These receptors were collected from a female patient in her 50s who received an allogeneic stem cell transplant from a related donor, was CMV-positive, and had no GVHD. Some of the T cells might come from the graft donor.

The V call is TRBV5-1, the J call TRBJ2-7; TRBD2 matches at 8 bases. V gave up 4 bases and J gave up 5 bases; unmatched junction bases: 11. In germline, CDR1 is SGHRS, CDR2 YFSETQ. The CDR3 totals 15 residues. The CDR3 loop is CASSVSAGGGNEQYF. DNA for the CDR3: TGCGCCAGCAGCGTATCCGCGGGAGGTGGGAACGAGCAGTACTTC.

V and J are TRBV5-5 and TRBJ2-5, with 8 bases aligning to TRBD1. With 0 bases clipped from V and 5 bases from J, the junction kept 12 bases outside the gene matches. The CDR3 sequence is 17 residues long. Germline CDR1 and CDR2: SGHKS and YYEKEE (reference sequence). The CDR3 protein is CASSLAYARGRQETQYF. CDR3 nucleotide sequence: TGTGCCAGCAGCTTGGCCTACGCCAGGGGGCGCCAGGAGACCCAGTACTTC.

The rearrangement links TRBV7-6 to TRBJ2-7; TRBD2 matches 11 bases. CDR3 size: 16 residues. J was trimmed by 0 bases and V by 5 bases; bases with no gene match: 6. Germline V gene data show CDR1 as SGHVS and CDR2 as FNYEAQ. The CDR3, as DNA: TGTGCCAGCAGCCCCCAGACTAGCGGGGTCTCCTACGAGCAGTACTTC. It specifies CASSPQTSGVSYEQYF. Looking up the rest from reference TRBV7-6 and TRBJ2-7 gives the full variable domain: GAGVSQSPRYKVTKRGQDVALRCDPISGHVSLYWYRQALGQGPEFLTYFNYEAQQDKSGLPNDRFSAERPEGSISTLTIQRTEQRDSAMYRCASSPQTSGVSYEQYFGPGTRLTVT.

CDR3 sequence reads: CASSEQSGTGVDTQYF. CDR3 nucleotides: TGTGCCAGTAGTGAACAGTCCGGGACAGGGGTAGATACGCAGTATTTT. This chain joins TRBV19 and TRBJ2-3; 10 bases map to TRBD1. Trimming at V came to 5 bases and at J to 5 bases, leaving 10 bases not matched to a gene. The CDR3 covers 16 residues. Germline lookup yields CDR1 LNHDA and CDR2 SQIVND (reference sequence).

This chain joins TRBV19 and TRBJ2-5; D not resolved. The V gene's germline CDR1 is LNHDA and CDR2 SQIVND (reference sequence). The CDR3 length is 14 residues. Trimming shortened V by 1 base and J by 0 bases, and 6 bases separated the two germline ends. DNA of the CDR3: TGTGCCAGTAGTATAGTCCCGTACCAAGAGACCCAGTACTTC. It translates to CASSIVPYQETQYF.

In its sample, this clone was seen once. The CDR3 sequence is CASSLGLAGDTGELFF. DNA for the CDR3: TGTGCCAGCAGCTTGGGTCTAGCGGGGGACACCGGGGAGCTGTTTTTT. The rearrangement uses TRBV5-5 and TRBJ2-2, with 10 nucleotides matching TRBD2. Looked up from germline, CDR1 is SGHKS and CDR2 is YYEKEE (reference sequence). Trimming cost V 0 bases and J 3 bases; bases outside gene matches: 2. The CDR3 is 16 residues long.

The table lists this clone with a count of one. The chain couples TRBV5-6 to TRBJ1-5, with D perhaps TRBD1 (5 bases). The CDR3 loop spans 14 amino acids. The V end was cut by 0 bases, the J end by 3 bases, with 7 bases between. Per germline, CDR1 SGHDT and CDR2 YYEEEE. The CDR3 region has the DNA TGTGCCAGCAGCTTGGGTGGGGCCAATCAGCCCCAGCATTTT. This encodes CASSLGGANQPQHF.

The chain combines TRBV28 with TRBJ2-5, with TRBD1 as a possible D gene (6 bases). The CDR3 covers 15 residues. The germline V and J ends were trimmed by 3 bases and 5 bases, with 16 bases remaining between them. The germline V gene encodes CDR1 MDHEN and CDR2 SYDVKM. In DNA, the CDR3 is TGTGCCAGCAGTTTGTTGGGGGCGGCCGGGGAGACCCAGTACTTC. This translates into CASSLLGAAGETQYF.

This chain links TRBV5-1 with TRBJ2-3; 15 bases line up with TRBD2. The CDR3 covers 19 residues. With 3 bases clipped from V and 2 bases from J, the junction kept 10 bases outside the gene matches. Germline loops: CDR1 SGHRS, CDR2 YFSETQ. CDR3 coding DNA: TGCGCCAGCAGCTCTGGACTAGCGGGAGGGGCGATCCACACAGATACGCAGTATTTT. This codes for CASSSGLAGGAIHTDTQYF.

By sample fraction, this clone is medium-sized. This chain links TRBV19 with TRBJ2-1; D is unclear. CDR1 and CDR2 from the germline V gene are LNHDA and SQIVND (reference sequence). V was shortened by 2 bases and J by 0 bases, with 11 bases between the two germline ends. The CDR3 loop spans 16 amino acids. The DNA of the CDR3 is TGTGCCAGTAGTATAAGCACGGGTAGCTCCTACAATGAGCAGTTCTTC. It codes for CASSISTGSSYNEQFF.

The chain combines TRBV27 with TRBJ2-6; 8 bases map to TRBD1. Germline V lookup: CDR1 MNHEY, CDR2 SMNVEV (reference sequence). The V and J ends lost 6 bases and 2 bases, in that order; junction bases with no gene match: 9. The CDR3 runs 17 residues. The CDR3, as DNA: TGTGCCAGCAGCTCGGGGACAGGTCTACCTGGGGCCAACGTCCTGACTTTC. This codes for CASSSGTGLPGANVLTF. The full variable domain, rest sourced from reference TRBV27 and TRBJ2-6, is EAQVTQNPRYLITVTGKKLTVTCSQNMNHEYMSWYRQDPGLGLRQIYYSMNVEVTDKGDVPEGYKVSRKEKRNFPLILESPSPNQTSLYFCASSSGTGLPGANVLTFGAGSRLTVL.

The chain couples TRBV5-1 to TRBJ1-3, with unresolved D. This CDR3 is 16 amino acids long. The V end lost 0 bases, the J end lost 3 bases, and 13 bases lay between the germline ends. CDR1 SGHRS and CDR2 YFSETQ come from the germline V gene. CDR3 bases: TGCGCCAGCAGCTTGGCCGTGGGCGCAGGTGGAAACACCATATATTTT. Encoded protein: CASSLAVGAGGNTIYF.

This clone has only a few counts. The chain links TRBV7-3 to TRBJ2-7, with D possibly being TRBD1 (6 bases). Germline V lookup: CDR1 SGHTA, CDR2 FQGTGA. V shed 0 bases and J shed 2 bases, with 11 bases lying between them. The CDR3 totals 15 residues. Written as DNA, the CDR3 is TGTGCCAGCAGCTTAACGGGGGCCGAGACCTACGAGCAGTACTTC. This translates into CASSLTGAETYEQYF.

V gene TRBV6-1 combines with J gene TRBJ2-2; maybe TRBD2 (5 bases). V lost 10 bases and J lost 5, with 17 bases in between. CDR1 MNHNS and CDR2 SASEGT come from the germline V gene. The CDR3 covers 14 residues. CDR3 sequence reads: CATEGWGRTGELFF. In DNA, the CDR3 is TGTGCCACCGAGGGCTGGGGAAGGACCGGGGAGCTGTTTTTT.

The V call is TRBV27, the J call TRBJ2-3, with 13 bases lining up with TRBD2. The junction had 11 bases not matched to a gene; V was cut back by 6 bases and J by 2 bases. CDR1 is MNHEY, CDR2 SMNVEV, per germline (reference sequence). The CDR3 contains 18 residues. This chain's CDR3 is CASRSQLAGGPVTDTQYF. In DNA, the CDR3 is TGTGCCAGCAGGTCCCAACTAGCGGGGGGGCCTGTCACAGATACGCAGTATTTT.

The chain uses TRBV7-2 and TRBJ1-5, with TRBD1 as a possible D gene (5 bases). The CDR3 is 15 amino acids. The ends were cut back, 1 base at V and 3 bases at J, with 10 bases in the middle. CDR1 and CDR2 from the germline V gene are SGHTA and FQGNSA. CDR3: CASSLEQGTNQPQHF. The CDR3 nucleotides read TGTGCCAGCAGCTTAGAGCAGGGTACCAATCAGCCCCAGCATTTT.

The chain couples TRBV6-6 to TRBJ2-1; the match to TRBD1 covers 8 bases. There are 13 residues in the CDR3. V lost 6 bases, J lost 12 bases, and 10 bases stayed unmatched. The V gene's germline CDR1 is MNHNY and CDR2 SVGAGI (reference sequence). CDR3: CASRPATGTGQFF. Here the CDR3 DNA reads TGTGCCAGCAGGCCCGCCACCGGGACAGGGCAGTTCTTC.

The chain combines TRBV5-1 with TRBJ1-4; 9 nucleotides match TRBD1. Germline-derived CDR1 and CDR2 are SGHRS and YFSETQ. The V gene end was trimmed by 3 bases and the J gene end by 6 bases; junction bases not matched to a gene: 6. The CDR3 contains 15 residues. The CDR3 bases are TGCGCCAGCAGCTCCAGGACAGGGGAGGATGAAAAACTGTTTTTT. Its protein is CASSSRTGEDEKLFF.

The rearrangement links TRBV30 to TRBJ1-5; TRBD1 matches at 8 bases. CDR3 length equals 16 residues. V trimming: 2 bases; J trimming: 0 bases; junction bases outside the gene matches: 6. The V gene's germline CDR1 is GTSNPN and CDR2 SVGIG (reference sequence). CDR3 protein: CAWSYGTGHSNQPQHF. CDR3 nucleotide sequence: TGTGCCTGGAGTTACGGGACAGGCCATAGCAATCAGCCCCAGCATTTT.